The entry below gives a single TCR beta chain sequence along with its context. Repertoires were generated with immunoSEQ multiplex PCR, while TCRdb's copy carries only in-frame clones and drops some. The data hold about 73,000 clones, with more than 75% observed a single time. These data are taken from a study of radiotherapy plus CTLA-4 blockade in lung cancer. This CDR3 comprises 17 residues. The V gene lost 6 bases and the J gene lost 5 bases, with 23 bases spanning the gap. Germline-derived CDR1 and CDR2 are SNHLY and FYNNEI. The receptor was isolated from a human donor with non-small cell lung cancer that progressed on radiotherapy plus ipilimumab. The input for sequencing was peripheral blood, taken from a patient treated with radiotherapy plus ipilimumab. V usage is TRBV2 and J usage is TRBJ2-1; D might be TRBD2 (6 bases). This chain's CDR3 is CASSLPWGTSNDNEQFF. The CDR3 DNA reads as TGTGCCAGCAGCCTGCCGTGGGGGACTTCAAACGACAATGAGCAGTTCTTC.